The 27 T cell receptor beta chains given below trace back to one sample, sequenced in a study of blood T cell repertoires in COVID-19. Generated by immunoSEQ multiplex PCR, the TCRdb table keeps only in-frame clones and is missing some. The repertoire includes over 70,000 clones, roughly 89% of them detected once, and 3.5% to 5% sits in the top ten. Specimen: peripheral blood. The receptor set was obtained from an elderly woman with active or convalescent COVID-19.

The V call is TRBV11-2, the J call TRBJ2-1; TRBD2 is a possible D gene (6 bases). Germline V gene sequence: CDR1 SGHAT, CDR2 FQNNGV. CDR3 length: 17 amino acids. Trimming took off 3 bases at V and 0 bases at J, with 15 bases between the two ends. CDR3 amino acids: CASSLILAAVSYNEQFF. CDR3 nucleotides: TGTGCCAGCAGCTTGATTTTAGCGGCGGTCTCCTACAATGAGCAGTTCTTC.

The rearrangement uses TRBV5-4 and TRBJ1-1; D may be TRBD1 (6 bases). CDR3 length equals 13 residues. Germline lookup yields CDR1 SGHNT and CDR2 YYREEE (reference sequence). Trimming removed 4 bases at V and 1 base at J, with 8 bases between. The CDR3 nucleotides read TGTGCCAGCAGCAAGGACAGGAACACTGAAGCTTTCTTT. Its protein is CASSKDRNTEAFF. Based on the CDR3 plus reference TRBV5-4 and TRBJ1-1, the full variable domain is ETGVTQSPTHLIKTRGQQVTLRCSSQSGHNTVSWYQQALGQGPQFIFQYYREEENGRGNFPPRFSGLQFPNYSSELNVNALELDDSALYLCASSKDRNTEAFFGQGTRLTVV.

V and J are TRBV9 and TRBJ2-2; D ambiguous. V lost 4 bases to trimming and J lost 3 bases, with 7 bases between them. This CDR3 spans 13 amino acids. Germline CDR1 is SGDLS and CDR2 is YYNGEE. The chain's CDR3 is CASSRGDTGELFF. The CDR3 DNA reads TGTGCCAGCAGCCGAGGTGACACCGGGGAGCTGTTTTTT. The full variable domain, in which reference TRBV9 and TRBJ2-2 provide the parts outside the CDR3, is DSGVTQTPKHLITATGQRVTLRCSPRSGDLSVYWYQQSLDQGLQFLIQYYNGEERAKGNILERFSAQQFPDLHSELNLSSLELGDSALYFCASSRGDTGELFFGEGSRLTVL.

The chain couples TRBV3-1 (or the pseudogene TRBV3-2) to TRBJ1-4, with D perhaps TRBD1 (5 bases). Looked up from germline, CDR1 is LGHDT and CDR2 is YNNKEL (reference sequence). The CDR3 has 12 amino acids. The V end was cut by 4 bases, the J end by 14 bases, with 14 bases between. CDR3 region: CASSLGPGVLFF. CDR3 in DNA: TGTGCCAGCAGCCTAGGTCCGGGGGTTCTGTTTTTT.

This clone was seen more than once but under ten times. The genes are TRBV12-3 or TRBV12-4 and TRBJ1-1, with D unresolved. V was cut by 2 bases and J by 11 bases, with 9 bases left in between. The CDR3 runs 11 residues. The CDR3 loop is CASSLRGLAFF. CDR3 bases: TGTGCCAGCAGTTTAAGAGGGCTCGCTTTCTTT.

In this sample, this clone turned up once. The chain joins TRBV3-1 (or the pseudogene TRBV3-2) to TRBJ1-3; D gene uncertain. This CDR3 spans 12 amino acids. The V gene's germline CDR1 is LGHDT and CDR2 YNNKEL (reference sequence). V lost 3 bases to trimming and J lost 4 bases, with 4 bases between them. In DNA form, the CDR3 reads TGTGCCAGCAGCCACCAGGGAAACACCATATATTTT. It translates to CASSHQGNTIYF.

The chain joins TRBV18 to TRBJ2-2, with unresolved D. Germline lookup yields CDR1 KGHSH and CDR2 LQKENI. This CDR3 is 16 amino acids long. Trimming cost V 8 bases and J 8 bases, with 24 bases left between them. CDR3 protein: CASTLTRVLNPGELFF. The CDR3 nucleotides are TGTGCCAGCACTCTAACCCGGGTCCTCAATCCGGGGGAGCTGTTTTTT.

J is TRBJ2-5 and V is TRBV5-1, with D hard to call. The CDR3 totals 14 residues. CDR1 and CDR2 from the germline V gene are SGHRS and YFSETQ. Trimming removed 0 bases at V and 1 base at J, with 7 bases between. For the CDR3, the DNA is TGCGCCAGCAGCTTGGATCCAGGCCAAGAGACCCAGTACTTC. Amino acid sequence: CASSLDPGQETQYF.

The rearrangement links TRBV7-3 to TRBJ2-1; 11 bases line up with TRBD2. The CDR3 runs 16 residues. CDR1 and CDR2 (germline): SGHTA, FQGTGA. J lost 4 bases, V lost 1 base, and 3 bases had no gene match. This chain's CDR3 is CASSLRASGRYNEQFF. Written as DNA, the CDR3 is TGTGCCAGCAGCTTAAGGGCTAGCGGGAGGTACAATGAGCAGTTCTTC.

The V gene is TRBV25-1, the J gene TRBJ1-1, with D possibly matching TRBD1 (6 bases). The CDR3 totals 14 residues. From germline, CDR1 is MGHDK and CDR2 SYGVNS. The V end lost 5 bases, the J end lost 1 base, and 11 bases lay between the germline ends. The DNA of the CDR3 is TGTGCCAGCAGTCCACTAGGGGGGAACACTGAAGCTTTCTTT. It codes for CASSPLGGNTEAFF.

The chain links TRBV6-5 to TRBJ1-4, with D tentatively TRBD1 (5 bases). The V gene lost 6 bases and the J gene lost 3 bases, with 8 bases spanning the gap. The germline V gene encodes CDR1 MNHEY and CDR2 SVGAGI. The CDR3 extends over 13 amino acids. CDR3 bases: TGTGCCAGCAGACCAGGGCCTAATGAAAAACTGTTTTTT. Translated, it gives CASRPGPNEKLFF.

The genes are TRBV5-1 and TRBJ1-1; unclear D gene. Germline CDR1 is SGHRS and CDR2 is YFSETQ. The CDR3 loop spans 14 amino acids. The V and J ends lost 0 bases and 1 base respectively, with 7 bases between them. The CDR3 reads CASSLAGGNTEAFF. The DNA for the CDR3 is TGCGCCAGCAGCTTGGCGGGAGGGAACACTGAAGCTTTCTTT.

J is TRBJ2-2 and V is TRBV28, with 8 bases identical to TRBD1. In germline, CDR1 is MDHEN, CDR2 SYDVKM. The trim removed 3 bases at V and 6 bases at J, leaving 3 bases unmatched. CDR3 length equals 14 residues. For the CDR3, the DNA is TGTGCCAGCAGTTTTCAGGGGGCGGCCGGGGAGCTGTTTTTT. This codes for CASSFQGAAGELFF.

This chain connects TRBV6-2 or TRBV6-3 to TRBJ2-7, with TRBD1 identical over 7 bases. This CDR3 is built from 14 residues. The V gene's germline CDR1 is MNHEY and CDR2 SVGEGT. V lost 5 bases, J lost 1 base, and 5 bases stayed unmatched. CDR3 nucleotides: TGTGCCAGCAGTCACGGACAGGAATCCTACGAGCAGTACTTC. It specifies CASSHGQESYEQYF.

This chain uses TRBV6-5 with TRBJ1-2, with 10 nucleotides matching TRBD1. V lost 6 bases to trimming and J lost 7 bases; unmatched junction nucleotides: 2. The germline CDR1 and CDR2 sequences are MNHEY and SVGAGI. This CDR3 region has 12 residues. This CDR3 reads CASRWTGGGYTF. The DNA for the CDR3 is TGTGCCAGCAGATGGACAGGGGGTGGCTACACCTTC.

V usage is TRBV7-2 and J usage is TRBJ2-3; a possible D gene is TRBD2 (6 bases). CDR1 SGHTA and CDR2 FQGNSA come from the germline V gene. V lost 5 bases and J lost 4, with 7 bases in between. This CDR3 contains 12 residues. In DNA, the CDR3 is TGTGCCAGCAGCCGGAGGGCAGATACGCAGTATTTT. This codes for CASSRRADTQYF.

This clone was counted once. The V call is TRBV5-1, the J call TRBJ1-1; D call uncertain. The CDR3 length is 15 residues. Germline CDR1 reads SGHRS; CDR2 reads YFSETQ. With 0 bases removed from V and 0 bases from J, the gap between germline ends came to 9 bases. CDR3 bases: TGCGCCAGCAGCTTGGAATCCAGTCTGAACACTGAAGCTTTCTTT. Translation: CASSLESSLNTEAFF.

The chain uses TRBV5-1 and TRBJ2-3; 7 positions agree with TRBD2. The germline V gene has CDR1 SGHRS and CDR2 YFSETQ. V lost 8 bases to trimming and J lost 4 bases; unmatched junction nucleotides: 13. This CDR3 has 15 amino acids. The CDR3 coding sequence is TGCGCCAGTTTCGAGGGGAGGGCCGCGGCAGATACGCAGTATTTT. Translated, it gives CASFEGRAAADTQYF.

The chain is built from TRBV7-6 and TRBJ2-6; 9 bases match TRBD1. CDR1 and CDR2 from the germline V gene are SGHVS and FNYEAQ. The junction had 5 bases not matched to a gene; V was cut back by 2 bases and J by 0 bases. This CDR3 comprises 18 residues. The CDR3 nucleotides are TGTGCCAGCAGCTTAAAATCGGGACAGGGCTCTGGGGCCAACGTCCTGACTTTC. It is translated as CASSLKSGQGSGANVLTF.

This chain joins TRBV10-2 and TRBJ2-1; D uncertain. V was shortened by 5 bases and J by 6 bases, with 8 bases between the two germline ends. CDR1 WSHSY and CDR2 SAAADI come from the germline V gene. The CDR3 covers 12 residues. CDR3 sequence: CASSLSSNEQFF. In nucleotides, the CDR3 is TGCGCCAGCAGTTTGTCGAGCAATGAGCAGTTCTTC.

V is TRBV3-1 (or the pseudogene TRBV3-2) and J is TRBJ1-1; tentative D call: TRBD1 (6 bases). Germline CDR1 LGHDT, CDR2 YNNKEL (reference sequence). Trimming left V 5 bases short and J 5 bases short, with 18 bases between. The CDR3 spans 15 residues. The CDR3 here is CASSYRDTSRTEAFF. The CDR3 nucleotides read TGTGCCAGCAGCTATCGGGACACCAGCCGGACTGAAGCTTTCTTT.

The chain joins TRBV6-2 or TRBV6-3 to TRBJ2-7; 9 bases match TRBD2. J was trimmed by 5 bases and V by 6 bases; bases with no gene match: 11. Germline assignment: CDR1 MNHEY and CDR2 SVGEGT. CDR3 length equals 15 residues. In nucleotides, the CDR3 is TGTGCCAGCAGCCCCTGGGTAGCGGGAGTCCACGAGCAGTACTTC. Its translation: CASSPWVAGVHEQYF.

The CDR3 nucleotides read TGTGCCAGCAGTTTCGCTGAGGACACTGAAGCTTTCTTT. It encodes CASSFAEDTEAFF. The V gene is TRBV28, the J gene TRBJ1-1; D gene uncertain. The length of the CDR3 is 13 residues. The V and J ends lost 3 bases and 3 bases respectively, with 8 bases between them. CDR1 is MDHEN and CDR2 is SYDVKM in the germline V gene.

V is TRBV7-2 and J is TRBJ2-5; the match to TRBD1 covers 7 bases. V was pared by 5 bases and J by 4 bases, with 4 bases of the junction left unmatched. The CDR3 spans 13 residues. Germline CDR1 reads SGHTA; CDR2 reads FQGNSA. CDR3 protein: CASSANRGETQYF. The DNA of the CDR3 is TGTGCCAGCAGCGCCAACAGGGGAGAGACCCAGTACTTC.

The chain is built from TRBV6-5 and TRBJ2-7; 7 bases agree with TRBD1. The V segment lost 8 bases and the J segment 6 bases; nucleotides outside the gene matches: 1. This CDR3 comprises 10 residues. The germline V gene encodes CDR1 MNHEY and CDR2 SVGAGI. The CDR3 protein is CASGTAEQYF. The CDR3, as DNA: TGTGCCAGCGGGACAGCCGAGCAGTACTTC.

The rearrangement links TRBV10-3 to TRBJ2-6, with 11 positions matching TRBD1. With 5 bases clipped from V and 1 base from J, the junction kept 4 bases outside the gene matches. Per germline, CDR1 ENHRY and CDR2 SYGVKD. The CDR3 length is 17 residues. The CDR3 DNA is TGTGCCATCAGTTGGGGGACAGGGGGATCTGGGGCCAACGTCCTGACTTTC. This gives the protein CAISWGTGGSGANVLTF.

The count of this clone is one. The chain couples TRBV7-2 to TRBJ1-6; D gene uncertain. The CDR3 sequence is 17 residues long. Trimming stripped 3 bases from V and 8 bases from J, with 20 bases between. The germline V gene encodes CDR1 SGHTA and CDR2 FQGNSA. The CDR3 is CASSFNRAFGGHSPLHF. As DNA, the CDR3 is TGTGCCAGCAGCTTTAATCGGGCCTTTGGAGGACATTCACCCCTCCACTTT. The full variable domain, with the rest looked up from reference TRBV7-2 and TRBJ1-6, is GAGVSQSPSNKVTEKGKDVELRCDPISGHTALYWYRQSLGQGLEFLIYFQGNSAPDKSGLPSDRFSAERTGGSVSTLTIQRTQQEDSAVYLCASSFNRAFGGHSPLHFGNGTRLTVT.